By frequency in the sample, the clone carrying this T cell receptor beta chain is medium-sized. This sample is drawn from a study of OX40 agonist ivuxolimab in advanced cancers. On the study more broadly: At around 83% male, the cohort had a mean age of 60 years, ranging from about 23 to 80.

Germline CDR1 SGHKS, CDR2 YYEKEE (reference sequence). V lost 4 bases, J lost 0 bases, and 20 bases lay in between. The CDR3 extends over 19 amino acids. Clones were sequenced by immunoSEQ multiplex PCR, and TCRdb holds only the in-frame ones, with some missing. The sample records just under 65,000 clones, 81% being singletons. This clonotype originated in an adult with an advanced solid tumor such as melanoma, head and neck, liver or kidney cancer. The chain combines TRBV5-5 with TRBJ1-6; D not certain. The sample here was CD4+ or CD8+ T cells sorted from blood, taken in a trial of the OX40 agonist ivuxolimab. CDR3 sequence: CASSRSPIGMNSYNSPLHF. For the CDR3, the DNA is TGTGCCAGCAGCCGGTCCCCGATAGGGATGAACTCCTATAATTCACCCCTCCACTTT.